The 16 T cell receptor beta chains in this list originate from one sample, sequenced in a study of cytomegalovirus exposure and HLA in healthy donors. With 60 Vbeta and 13 Jbeta primers, the PCR was carried out. Measured with immunoSEQ multiplex PCR; TCRdb has only the in-frame clones, and not every one. The sample includes roughly 160,000 clones, under 80% of them seen just once. The material sequenced was PBMCs. The receptors were sampled from a man aged 40-50 years in good health and CMV-seronegative.

This clone was seen just once. The gene calls are TRBV6-5 and TRBJ2-2; weak D call: TRBD1 (5 bases). The CDR3 spans 14 residues. Looked up from germline, CDR1 is MNHEY and CDR2 is SVGAGI. Trimming took 5 bases from V and 7 from J, leaving 14 bases between them. The CDR3 DNA sequence: TGTGCCAGCAGTCCCCAGGGTATACACGGGGAGCTGTTTTTT. Encoded protein: CASSPQGIHGELFF.

The chain links TRBV5-1 to TRBJ2-5; D not resolved. Germline V gene data show CDR1 as SGHRS and CDR2 as YFSETQ. There are 15 residues in the CDR3. V was trimmed by 1 base and J by 4 bases, leaving 14 bases between them. CDR3 protein: CASSLSTKRGETQYF. Written as DNA, the CDR3 is TGCGCCAGCAGCTTGTCGACCAAGCGAGGAGAGACCCAGTACTTC. Filled out from reference TRBV5-1 and TRBJ2-5, the complete variable domain reads KAGVTQTPRYLIKTRGQQVTLSCSPISGHRSVSWYQQTPGQGLQFLFEYFSETQRNKGNFPGRFSGRQFSNSRSEMNVSTLELGDSALYLCASSLSTKRGETQYFGPGTRLLVL.

This chain joins TRBV7-3 and TRBJ2-2; D might be TRBD2 (5 bases). Germline V lookup: CDR1 SGHTA, CDR2 FQGTGA. Between the trimmed V and J ends, which lost 0 bases and 0 bases, there was a span of 14 bases. The CDR3 totals 18 residues. The DNA of the CDR3 is TGTGCCAGCAGCTTAACCCACGTAGAGGGTCCGAACACCGGGGAGCTGTTTTTT. Translated, it gives CASSLTHVEGPNTGELFF.

V usage is TRBV7-9 and J usage is TRBJ1-1, with D possibly being TRBD1 (6 bases). This CDR3 is 13 amino acids long. V lost 8 bases to trimming and J lost 2 bases, with 12 bases between them. CDR1 SEHNR and CDR2 FQNEAQ come from the germline V gene (reference sequence). The DNA of the CDR3 is TGTGCCAGCGGGGGGGCGGGAAACACTGAAGCTTTCTTT. Its protein product is CASGGAGNTEAFF.

This CDR3 reads CASSPRTSGTGTDTQYF. The CDR3, as DNA: TGTGCCAGCAGCCCGCGGACTAGCGGGACAGGCACAGATACGCAGTATTTT. The J gene is TRBJ2-3, the V gene TRBV7-3; 12 bases are shared with TRBD2. This CDR3 has 17 residues. Trimming cost V 5 bases and J 1 base; bases outside gene matches: 7. Germline V gene sequence: CDR1 SGHTA, CDR2 FQGTGA.

V and J are TRBV7-6 and TRBJ1-1; D is unresolved. Germline V lookup: CDR1 SGHVS, CDR2 FNYEAQ. V was clipped by 2 bases and J by 11 bases, with 15 bases between them. CDR3 length equals 13 residues. The DNA for the CDR3 is TGTGCCAGCAGCTTAAGCGGACCCGAGGCGGCTTTCTTT. Amino acids: CASSLSGPEAAFF.

The chain is built from TRBV7-3 and TRBJ2-5; no definite D call. The CDR3 is made up of 14 amino acids. V gave up 1 base and J gave up 4 bases, with 10 bases separating them. CDR1 and CDR2 from the germline V gene are SGHTA and FQGTGA. The CDR3 region has the DNA TGTGCCAGCAGCTTAAATGGTCGCGGAGAGACCCAGTACTTC. This gives the protein CASSLNGRGETQYF.

The genes are TRBV4-1 and TRBJ1-5; 10 bases line up with TRBD1. V gave up 1 base and J gave up 6 bases; unmatched junction bases: 6. This CDR3 is 16 amino acids long. Per the germline V gene, CDR1 is MGHRA and CDR2 is YSYEKL. CDR3 sequence: CASSQVETGGAQPQHF. Here the CDR3 DNA reads TGCGCCAGCAGCCAAGTCGAGACAGGGGGCGCTCAGCCCCAGCATTTT.

The J gene is TRBJ1-4, the V gene TRBV5-3; 10 bases line up with TRBD1. TRBV5-3 is an open reading frame, and its role is uncertain. With 4 bases clipped from V and 12 bases from J, the junction kept 9 bases outside the gene matches. This CDR3 has 14 amino acids. The DNA of the CDR3 is TGTGCCAGAAGCCGAGGGACAGGGGCGGCAGAACTGTTTTTT. Its protein product is CARSRGTGAAELFF.

With respect to this clone: Germline is not matched at one junction end, which may reflect a read error. The chain links TRBV6-5 to TRBJ2-7; the match to TRBD1 covers 10 bases. This CDR3 spans 15 amino acids. Germline assignment: CDR1 MNHEY and CDR2 SVGAGI. The CDR3 DNA reads as TGTGCCAGCGGTTACTACGGGACAGGGGCCTACGAGCAGTACTTC. This encodes CASGYYGTGAYEQYF.

Only a few counts were recorded for this clone. The chain combines TRBV5-1 with TRBJ2-6; 9 bases agree with TRBD1. The CDR3 is 16 amino acids. CDR1 and CDR2 (germline): SGHRS, YFSETQ. V was clipped by 4 bases and J by 0 bases; unmatched bases: 2. CDR3 bases: TGCGCCAGCAGCGGGACAGGGACCTCTGGGGCCAACGTCCTGACTTTC. Encoded protein: CASSGTGTSGANVLTF.

The rearrangement uses TRBV9 and TRBJ2-3; D is perhaps TRBD1 (6 bases). This CDR3 region has 14 residues. Germline V gene data show CDR1 as SGDLS and CDR2 as YYNGEE. The ends were cut back, 4 bases at V and 4 bases at J, with 13 bases in the middle. The CDR3 spells CASSPGGPPDTQYF. In DNA, the CDR3 is TGTGCCAGCAGCCCTGGGGGCCCCCCAGATACGCAGTATTTT. Variable domain in full (rest from reference TRBV9 and TRBJ2-3): DSGVTQTPKHLITATGQRVTLRCSPRSGDLSVYWYQQSLDQGLQFLIQYYNGEERAKGNILERFSAQQFPDLHSELNLSSLELGDSALYFCASSPGGPPDTQYFGPGTRLTVL.

The chain combines TRBV7-3 with TRBJ1-2, with 9 bases identical to TRBD1. Germline V gene data show CDR1 as SGHTA and CDR2 as FQGTGA. V lost 0 bases to trimming and J lost 8 bases; unmatched junction nucleotides: 4. The CDR3 runs 14 residues. The CDR3 is CASSLTGDRDGYTF. The CDR3 nucleotides are TGTGCCAGCAGCTTAACGGGGGACAGGGACGGCTACACCTTC.

V usage is TRBV29-1 and J usage is TRBJ1-1, with TRBD1 matching 7 bases. V shed 5 bases and J 2 bases; nucleotides not matched to a gene: 5. Per the germline V gene, CDR1 is SQVTM and CDR2 is ANQGSEA. This CDR3 region has 13 residues. DNA of the CDR3: TGCAGCGTTAGACAGGGAATAAACACTGAAGCTTTCTTT. The encoded protein is CSVRQGINTEAFF.

V is TRBV5-5 and J is TRBJ1-5, with D possibly being TRBD1 (5 bases). Germline assignment: CDR1 SGHKS and CDR2 YYEKEE (reference sequence). Deletions cut 0 bases from V and 0 bases from J, with 10 bases between. The CDR3 has 16 amino acids. The CDR3, as DNA: TGTGCCAGCAGCTTGGTTCCAGGGAATAGCAATCAGCCCCAGCATTTT. Translating gives CASSLVPGNSNQPQHF.

The chain's CDR3 is CASSLHRVNTEAFF. The DNA of the CDR3 is TGTGCCAGCAGTCTCCACAGGGTGAACACTGAAGCTTTCTTT. The rearrangement joins TRBV6-5 to TRBJ1-1; possibly TRBD1 for D (6 bases). This CDR3 contains 14 residues. In germline, CDR1 is MNHEY, CDR2 SVGAGI. Trimming took 5 bases from V and 0 from J, leaving 10 bases between them.